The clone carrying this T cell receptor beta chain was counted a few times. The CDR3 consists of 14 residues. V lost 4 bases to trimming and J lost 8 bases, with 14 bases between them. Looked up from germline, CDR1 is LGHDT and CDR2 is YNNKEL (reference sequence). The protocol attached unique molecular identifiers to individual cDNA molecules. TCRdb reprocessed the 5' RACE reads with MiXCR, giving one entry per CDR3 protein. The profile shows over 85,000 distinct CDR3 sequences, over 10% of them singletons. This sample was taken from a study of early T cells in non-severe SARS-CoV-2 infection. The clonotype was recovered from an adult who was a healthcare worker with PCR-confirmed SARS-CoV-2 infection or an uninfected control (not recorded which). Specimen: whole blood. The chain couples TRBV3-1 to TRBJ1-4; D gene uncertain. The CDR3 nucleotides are TGTGCCAGCAGCCCTGGGCCAGGAAGAGAAAAACTGTTTTTT. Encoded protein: CASSPGPGREKLFF.